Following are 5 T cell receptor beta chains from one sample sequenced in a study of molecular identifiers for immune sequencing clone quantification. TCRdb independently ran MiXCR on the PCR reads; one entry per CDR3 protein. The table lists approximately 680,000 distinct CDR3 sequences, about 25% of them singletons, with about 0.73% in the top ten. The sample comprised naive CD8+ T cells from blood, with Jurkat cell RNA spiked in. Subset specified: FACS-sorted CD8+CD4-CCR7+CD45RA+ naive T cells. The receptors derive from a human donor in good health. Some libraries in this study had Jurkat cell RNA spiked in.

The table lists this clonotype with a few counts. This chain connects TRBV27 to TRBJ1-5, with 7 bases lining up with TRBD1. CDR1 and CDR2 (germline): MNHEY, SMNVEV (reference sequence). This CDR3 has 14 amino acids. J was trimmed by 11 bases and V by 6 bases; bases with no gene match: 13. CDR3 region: CASSGGTALGAQHF. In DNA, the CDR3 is TGTGCCAGCAGCGGCGGGACAGCACTCGGGGCCCAGCATTTT.

The DNA for the CDR3 is TGTGCCAGCAGTTACTGGCGGGGTATAGACGAGCAGTACTTC. It encodes CASSYWRGIDEQYF. J is TRBJ2-7 and V is TRBV6-2 or TRBV6-3, with a possible D match to TRBD2 (6 bases). This CDR3 is 14 amino acids long. Germline CDR1 and CDR2: MNHEY and SVGEGT. V lost 1 base to trimming and J lost 5 bases, with 12 bases between them.

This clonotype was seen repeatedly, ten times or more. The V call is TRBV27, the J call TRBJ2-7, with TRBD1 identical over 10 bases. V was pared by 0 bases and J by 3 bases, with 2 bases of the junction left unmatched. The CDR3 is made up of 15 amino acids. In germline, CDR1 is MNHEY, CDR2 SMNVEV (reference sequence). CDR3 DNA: TGTGCCAGCAGTTTATCAGGGACAGGGGACTACGAGCAGTACTTC. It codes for CASSLSGTGDYEQYF.

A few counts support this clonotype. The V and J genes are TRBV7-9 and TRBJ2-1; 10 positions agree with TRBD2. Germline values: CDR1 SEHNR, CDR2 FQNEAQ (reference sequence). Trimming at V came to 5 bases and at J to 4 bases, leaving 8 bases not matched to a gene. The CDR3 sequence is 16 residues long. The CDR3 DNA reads TGTGCCAGCAGCACCTTTAGCGGGGGGCTATACAATGAGCAGTTCTTC. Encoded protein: CASSTFSGGLYNEQFF.

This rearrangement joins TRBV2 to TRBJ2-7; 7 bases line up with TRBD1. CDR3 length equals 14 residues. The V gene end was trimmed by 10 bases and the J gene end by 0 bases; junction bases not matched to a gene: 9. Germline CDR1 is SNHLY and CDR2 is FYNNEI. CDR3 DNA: TGTGCCATCACACCCGGGACAGTCTCCTACGAGCAGTACTTC. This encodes CAITPGTVSYEQYF.